This T cell receptor beta chain comes out of a study of blood T cells in healthy people across ages. Notes on the study in general: Donor CMV infection status was unknown, possibly confounding age-related changes in expanded clonotypes.

A second PCR of roughly 7 to 11 cycles used a sample-barcoded 5' primer and a J-beta primer mix. Researchers report that each sample yielded at least 3 million CDR3-containing paired-end reads. TCRdb re-analysed the 5' RACE reads in MiXCR, keeping a single row per CDR3 protein. This sample has approximately 880,000 distinct CDR3 sequences, with roughly 43% found just once. This clonotype was counted at least ten times. Its antigen is not identified. Healthy Russian Caucasian donors spanned ages roughly 6 to 90 years. The germline V and J ends were trimmed by 1 base and 4 bases, with 16 bases remaining between them. CDR1 and CDR2 (germline): MNHEY, SVGAGI. The CDR3 has 16 amino acids.

This sequence was found in a man in his thirties or forties in good health. This chain uses TRBV6-5 with TRBJ1-2; D may be TRBD1 (5 bases). The sequencing input was blood. CDR3 amino acids: CASSYLPGTGPYGYTF. CDR3 in DNA: TGTGCCAGCAGTTACTTACCAGGCACAGGCCCCTATGGCTACACCTTC.